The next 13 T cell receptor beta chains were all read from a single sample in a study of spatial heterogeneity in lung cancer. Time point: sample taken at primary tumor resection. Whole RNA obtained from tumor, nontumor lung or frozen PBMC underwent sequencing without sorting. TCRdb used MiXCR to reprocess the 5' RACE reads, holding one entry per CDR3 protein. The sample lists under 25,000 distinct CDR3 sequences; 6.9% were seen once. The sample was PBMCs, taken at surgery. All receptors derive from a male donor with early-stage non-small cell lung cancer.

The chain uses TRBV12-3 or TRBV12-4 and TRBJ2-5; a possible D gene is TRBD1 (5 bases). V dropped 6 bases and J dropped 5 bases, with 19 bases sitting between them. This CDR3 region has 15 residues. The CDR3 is CASRTGVRVDETQYF. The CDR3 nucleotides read TGTGCCAGCAGAACAGGAGTCAGAGTGGATGAGACCCAGTACTTC.

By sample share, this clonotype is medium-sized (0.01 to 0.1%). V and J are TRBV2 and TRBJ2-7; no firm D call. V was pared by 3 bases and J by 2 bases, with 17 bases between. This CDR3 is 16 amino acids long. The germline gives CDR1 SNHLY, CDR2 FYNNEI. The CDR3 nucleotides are TGTGCCAGCAGTGAGATTGGGCCCTCCGGTCCCTACGAGCAGTACGTC. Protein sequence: CASSEIGPSGPYEQYV.

CDR3: CASRAVQTGNYEQYF. The CDR3 nucleotides read TGTGCCAGCAGGGCCGTTCAGACAGGGAACTACGAGCAGTACTTC. V and J are TRBV12-3 or TRBV12-4 and TRBJ2-7; TRBD1 matches at 7 bases. The CDR3 spans 15 residues. With 6 bases clipped from V and 3 bases from J, the junction kept 11 bases outside the gene matches.

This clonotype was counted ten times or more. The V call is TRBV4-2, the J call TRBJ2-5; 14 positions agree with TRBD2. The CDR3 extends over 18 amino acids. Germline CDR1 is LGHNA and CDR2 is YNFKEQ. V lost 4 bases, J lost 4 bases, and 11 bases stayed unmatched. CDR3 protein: CASSPEGLAGGWGETQYF. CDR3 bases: TGTGCCAGCAGCCCAGAAGGACTAGCGGGGGGATGGGGAGAGACCCAGTACTTC.

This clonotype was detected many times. The CDR3 coding sequence is TGTGCCAGCAGCTTCGACAGGGACACTGAAGCTTTCTTT. It encodes CASSFDRDTEAFF. This chain uses TRBV11-1 with TRBJ1-1; 7 positions agree with TRBD1. Germline values: CDR1 SGHAT, CDR2 FQDESV (reference sequence). The ends lost 3 bases at V and 3 bases at J; junction bases unmatched: 1. The CDR3 is made up of 13 amino acids.

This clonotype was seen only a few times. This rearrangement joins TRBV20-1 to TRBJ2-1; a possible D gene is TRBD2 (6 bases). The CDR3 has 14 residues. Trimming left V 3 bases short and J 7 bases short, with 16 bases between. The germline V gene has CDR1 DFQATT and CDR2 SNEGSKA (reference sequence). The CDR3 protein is CSASLAGGTNEQFF. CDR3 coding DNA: TGCAGTGCTAGTCTAGCCGGGGGTACGAATGAGCAGTTCTTC.

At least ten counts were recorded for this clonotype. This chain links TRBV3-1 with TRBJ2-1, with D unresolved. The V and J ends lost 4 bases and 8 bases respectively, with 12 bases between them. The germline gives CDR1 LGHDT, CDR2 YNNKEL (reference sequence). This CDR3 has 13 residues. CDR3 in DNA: TGTGCCAGCAGCCCAAGGGTAAAGGATGAGCAGTTCTTC. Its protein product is CASSPRVKDEQFF.

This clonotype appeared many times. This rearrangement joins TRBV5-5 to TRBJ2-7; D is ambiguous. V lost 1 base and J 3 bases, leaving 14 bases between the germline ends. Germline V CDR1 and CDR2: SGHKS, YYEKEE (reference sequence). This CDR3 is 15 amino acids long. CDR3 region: CASSLSVGNHYEQYF. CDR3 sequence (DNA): TGTGCCAGCAGCTTGAGCGTGGGAAATCACTACGAGCAGTACTTC.

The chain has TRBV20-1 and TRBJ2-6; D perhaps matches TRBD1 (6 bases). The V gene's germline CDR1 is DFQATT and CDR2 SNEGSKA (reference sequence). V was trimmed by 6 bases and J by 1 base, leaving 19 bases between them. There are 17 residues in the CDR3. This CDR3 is CSAPPQGQKSGANVLTF. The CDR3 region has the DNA TGCAGTGCCCCGCCCCAGGGGCAGAAGTCTGGGGCCAACGTCCTGACTTTC.

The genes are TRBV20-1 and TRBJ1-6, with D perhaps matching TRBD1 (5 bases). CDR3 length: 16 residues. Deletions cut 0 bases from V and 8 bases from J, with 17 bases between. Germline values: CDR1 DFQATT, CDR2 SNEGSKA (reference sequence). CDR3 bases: TGCAGTGCTAGAGATCAGACAGCCCAACTCTATTCACCCCTCCACTTT. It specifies CSARDQTAQLYSPLHF.

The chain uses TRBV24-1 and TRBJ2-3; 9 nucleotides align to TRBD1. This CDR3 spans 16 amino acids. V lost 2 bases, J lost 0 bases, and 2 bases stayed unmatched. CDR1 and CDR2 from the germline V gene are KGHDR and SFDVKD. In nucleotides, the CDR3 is TGTGCCACCAGTGATTCCGGGACAGGGAGCACAGATACGCAGTATTTT. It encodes CATSDSGTGSTDTQYF.

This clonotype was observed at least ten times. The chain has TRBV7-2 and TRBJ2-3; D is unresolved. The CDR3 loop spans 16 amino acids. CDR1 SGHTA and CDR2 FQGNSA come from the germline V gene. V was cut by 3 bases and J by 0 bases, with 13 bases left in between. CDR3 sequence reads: CASSFMALTSTDTQYF. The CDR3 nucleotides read TGTGCCAGCAGCTTTATGGCACTCACTAGCACAGATACGCAGTATTTT.

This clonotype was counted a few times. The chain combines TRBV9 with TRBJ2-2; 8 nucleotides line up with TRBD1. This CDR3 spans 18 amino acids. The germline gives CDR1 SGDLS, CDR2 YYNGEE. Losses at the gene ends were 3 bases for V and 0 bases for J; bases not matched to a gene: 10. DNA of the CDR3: TGTGCCAGCAGCGCCTTCGGACAGGGCTTGGCGAACACCGGGGAGCTGTTTTTT. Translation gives CASSAFGQGLANTGELFF.